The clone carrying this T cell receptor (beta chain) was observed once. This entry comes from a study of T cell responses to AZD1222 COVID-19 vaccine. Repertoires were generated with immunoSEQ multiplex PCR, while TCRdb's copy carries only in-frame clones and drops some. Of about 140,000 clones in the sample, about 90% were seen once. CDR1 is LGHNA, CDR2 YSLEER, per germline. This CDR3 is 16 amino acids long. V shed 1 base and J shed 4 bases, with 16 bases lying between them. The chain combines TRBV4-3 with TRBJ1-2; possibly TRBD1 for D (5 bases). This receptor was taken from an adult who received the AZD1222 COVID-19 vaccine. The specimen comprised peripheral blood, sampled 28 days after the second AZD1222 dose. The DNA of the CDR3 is TGCGCCAGCAGCCAAGGGGTGCCGGGGGGATCCTATGGCTACACCTTC. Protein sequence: CASSQGVPGGSYGYTF.